This TCR beta chain was identified during a study of blood T cell repertoires in COVID-19. Across the whole study: Sample material is recorded as cDNA or gDNA derived from T cells, B-cell-depleted T cells, or PBMCs.

This clone occurred once. V lost 1 base and J lost 2, with 15 bases in between. Germline CDR1 reads SGHDN; CDR2 reads FVKESK. The CDR3 loop spans 16 amino acids. The authors' processing: Scientists estimated how many nucleated cells there were by amplifying reference gene primers. This table comes from immunoSEQ multiplex PCR, and its TCRdb copy is limited to in-frame clones, with some not included. V, J and clone size reflect that table, while D and trimming were determined from the DNA. The sample has about 200,000 clones, about nine tenths seen once. The rearrangement links TRBV14 to TRBJ2-7; tentatively, D is TRBD1 (5 bases). The clonotype comes from a man between 18 and 35 years old with active or convalescent COVID-19. The sequencing input was peripheral blood. The CDR3 protein is CASSQGLGVSTYEQYF. For the CDR3, the DNA is TGTGCCAGCAGCCAAGGTCTAGGGGTATCCACCTACGAGCAGTACTTC.